A selection of T cell receptor beta chains follows, all from one sample in a study of beta chain features in type 1 diabetes. Only in-frame clones appear in the TCRdb table, and some are missing; sequencing was by immunoSEQ multiplex PCR. The table lists around 260,000 clones, 24% of them singletons. Sequencing used naive CD4+ T cells from blood. The receptors were sampled from a woman in her twenties or thirties with type 1 diabetes. CDR3s include the opening cysteine and the closing phenylalanine or tryptophan. A D gene is named only where the DNA matches it firmly. Rows may omit the clone size; those that give it use once, few, many or a size class.

J: TRBJ2-7; D: .; size: .; V: TRBV5-6; DNA: TGTGCCAGCAGCTTAAGAGACAGCAACTACGAGCAGTACTTC; CDR3: CASSLRDSNYEQYF
J: TRBJ2-1; D: TRBD2; size: .; V: TRBV4-1; DNA: TGCGCCAGCAGCCGCTTGGGACTAGCGGGAGGTTGGCGCTCCTACAATGAGCAGTTCTTC; CDR3: CASSRLGLAGGWRSYNEQFF
J: TRBJ1-4; D: TRBD1; size: .; V: TRBV15; DNA: TGTGCCACCAGCAGGGGGGCCGGACAGGGAGCGGAAAAACTGTTTTTT; CDR3: CATSRGAGQGAEKLFF
J: TRBJ1-4; D: .; size: .; V: TRBV7-9; DNA: TGTGCCAGCAGCACAGACCTGACAGCTAATGAAAAACTGTTTTTT; CDR3: CASSTDLTANEKLFF
J: TRBJ1-2; D: TRBD1; size: few; V: TRBV7-9; DNA: TGTGCCAGCAGCTTAGACACAGGGGGTGGCTACACCTTC; CDR3: CASSLDTGGGYTF
J: TRBJ2-4; D: TRBD1; size: few; V: TRBV7-2; DNA: TGTGCCAGCAACCGGGACAGGGGGCCCGAAAACATTCAGTACTTC; CDR3: CASNRDRGPENIQYF
J: TRBJ1-1; D: TRBD1; size: .; V: TRBV28; DNA: TGTGCCAGCAGTCCAACGACAGGGTTCACTGAAGCTTTCTTT; CDR3: CASSPTTGFTEAFF
J: TRBJ2-7; D: TRBD1; size: .; V: TRBV30; DNA: TGTGCCTCGGAGGACAGGGTATACGAGCAGTACTTC; CDR3: CASEDRVYEQYF
J: TRBJ1-1; D: .; size: .; V: TRBV29-1; DNA: TGCAGCGTTGAACAGGGTTCGGCGCGCACTGAAGCTTTCTTT; CDR3: CSVEQGSARTEAFF
J: TRBJ2-5; D: .; size: .; V: TRBV4-1; DNA: TGCGCCAGCAGCCATGGCAGGACTCAAGAGACCCAGTACTTC; CDR3: CASSHGRTQETQYF
J: TRBJ2-7; D: .; size: once; V: TRBV4-1; DNA: TGCGCCAGCAGCGAAGGTGTAGCGGAAACCTACGAGCAGTACTTC; CDR3: CASSEGVAETYEQYF
J: TRBJ1-1; D: .; size: few; V: TRBV30; DNA: TGTGCCTGGAGTGACAGGTCAGGGCTTGCTTTCTTT; CDR3: CAWSDRSGLAFF
J: TRBJ2-1; D: TRBD2; size: few; V: TRBV5-1; DNA: TGCGCCAGCAGCTTACTGGGGACTAGCGGACCTATCTTC; CDR3: CASSLLGTSGPIF
J: TRBJ2-3; D: TRBD2; size: few; V: TRBV28; DNA: TGTGCCAGCACCCTGGGGGGGAGCACAGATACGCAGTATTTT; CDR3: CASTLGGSTDTQYF
J: TRBJ2-7; D: .; size: once; V: TRBV5-1; DNA: TGCGCCAGCAGCTTGGCCTTCAGGGACGAGCAGTACTTC; CDR3: CASSLAFRDEQYF
J: TRBJ1-4; D: .; size: .; V: TRBV19; DNA: TGTGCCACGCAGACAGCCGTTTATCGGGAAAAACTGTTTTTT; CDR3: CATQTAVYREKLFF
J: TRBJ2-7; D: TRBD2; size: .; V: TRBV12-5; DNA: TGTGCTAGTGGTTTGACTAGCGGGATCCACGAGCAGTACTTC; CDR3: CASGLTSGIHEQYF
J: TRBJ2-5; D: .; size: .; V: TRBV2; DNA: TGTGCCAGCAGCGATAGCGGATCCCAAGAGACCCAGTACTTC; CDR3: CASSDSGSQETQYF
J: TRBJ1-1; D: .; size: few; V: TRBV28; DNA: TGTGCCAGCAGTCCTCCCCAAGGGGGATTCAGGAACACTGAAGCTTTCTTT; CDR3: CASSPPQGGFRNTEAFF
J: TRBJ2-2; D: TRBD2; size: .; V: TRBV4-2; DNA: TGTGCCAGCAGCCGTAAGGGACTAGTCGATGTCACCGGGGAGCTGTTTTTT; CDR3: CASSRKGLVDVTGELFF
J: TRBJ2-3; D: .; size: .; V: TRBV29-1; DNA: TGCAGCGTTGAAGACACCCCCGGGACTAGCACAGATACGCAGTATTTT; CDR3: CSVEDTPGTSTDTQYF
J: TRBJ1-1; D: TRBD1; size: few; V: TRBV5-4; DNA: TGTGCCAGCAGCTTTGGACAGGCTGACACTGAAGCTTTCTTT; CDR3: CASSFGQADTEAFF
J: TRBJ1-5; D: .; size: few; V: TRBV27; DNA: TGTGCCAGCAGTTTAACCCCGGGGCAGCCCCAGCATTTT; CDR3: CASSLTPGQPQHF
J: TRBJ1-1; D: TRBD1; size: .; V: TRBV5-1; DNA: TGCGCCAGCAGCTGGACAGGGGTGGACACTGAAGCTTTCTTT; CDR3: CASSWTGVDTEAFF
J: TRBJ2-2; D: .; size: .; V: TRBV30; DNA: TGTGCCTGGAGTGGGGGGGATGTGGCGTACACCGGGGAGCTGTTTTTT; CDR3: CAWSGGDVAYTGELFF
J: TRBJ2-7; D: TRBD1; size: .; V: TRBV5-1; DNA: TGCGCCAGCAGCTCGGACAGGGAGGCCTACGAGCAGTACTTC; CDR3: CASSSDREAYEQYF
J: TRBJ2-7; D: .; size: .; V: TRBV5-1; DNA: TGCGCCAGCAGCTTGCGACAGGTCTCATCCTACGAGCAGTACTTC; CDR3: CASSLRQVSSYEQYF
J: TRBJ2-7; D: .; size: .; V: TRBV5-6; DNA: TGTGCCAGCAGCTTGGGGGTTAGCGGCCTCTCCTACGAGCAGTACTTC; CDR3: CASSLGVSGLSYEQYF
J: TRBJ2-3; D: TRBD2; size: .; V: TRBV29-1; DNA: TGCAGCGCCAACCGACTAGCGGGAGTTCGGAGCACAGATACGCAGTATTTT; CDR3: CSANRLAGVRSTDTQYF
J: TRBJ2-7; D: TRBD1; size: .; V: TRBV28; DNA: TGTGCCAGCAGTTTTGCAGGACAGGGGGCCTACGAGCAGTACTTC; CDR3: CASSFAGQGAYEQYF
J: TRBJ2-7; D: TRBD1; size: few; V: TRBV2; DNA: TGTGCCAGCAGGGACCGACAGGGGGCGAGCGAGCAGTACTTC; CDR3: CASRDRQGASEQYF
J: TRBJ1-5; D: .; size: few; V: TRBV2; DNA: TGTGCCAGCAGTGAATGGGCAGGGGTAAATCAGCCCCAGCATTTT; CDR3: CASSEWAGVNQPQHF
J: TRBJ2-7; D: TRBD2; size: .; V: TRBV2; DNA: TGTGCCAGCACTCTTAGCGGGAGTAATTACGAGCAGTACTTC; CDR3: CASTLSGSNYEQYF
J: TRBJ2-1; D: TRBD2; size: few; V: TRBV23-1; DNA: TGCGCCAGCAGCCAGATACAACATCTAGCGGGAGTGTGTTCCTACAATGAGCAGTTCTTC; CDR3: CASSQIQHLAGVCSYNEQFF
J: TRBJ1-5; D: .; size: .; V: TRBV5-6; DNA: TGTGCCAGCAGCTTGTACGGGTACAATCAGCCCCAGCATTTT; CDR3: CASSLYGYNQPQHF
J: TRBJ1-3; D: .; size: .; V: TRBV4-2; DNA: TGTGCCAGCAGCCAAGGGAGGACTGGAAACACCATATATTTT; CDR3: CASSQGRTGNTIYF
J: TRBJ2-1; D: TRBD1; size: few; V: TRBV6-1; DNA: TGTGCCAGCGACAATCTTAGGACAGGGAACAATGAGCAGTTCTTC; CDR3: CASDNLRTGNNEQFF
J: TRBJ2-7; D: TRBD2; size: .; V: TRBV30; DNA: TGTGCCTGGAGTGTTATCGGACTAGCGGGAGAGGCCAACTACGAGCAGTACTTC; CDR3: CAWSVIGLAGEANYEQYF
J: TRBJ2-3; D: .; size: .; V: TRBV30; DNA: TGTGCCTGGAGTGGGTCAGGGGCAGATACGCAGTATTTT; CDR3: CAWSGSGADTQYF
J: TRBJ2-1; D: .; size: few; V: TRBV5-1; DNA: TGCGCCAGCAGCTTGGGTACCTACAATGAGCAGTTCTTC; CDR3: CASSLGTYNEQFF
J: TRBJ2-7; D: TRBD2; size: few; V: TRBV29-1; DNA: TGCAGCGTTGAACTAGCGGGAGTGTTTGAGCAGTACTTC; CDR3: CSVELAGVFEQYF
J: TRBJ1-4; D: .; size: .; V: TRBV29-1; DNA: TGCAGCGTTGAGAGGAGTGACGGCCGGGATAATGAAAAACTGTTTTTT; CDR3: CSVERSDGRDNEKLFF
J: TRBJ2-7; D: TRBD2; size: few; V: TRBV19; DNA: TGTGCCAGCCGGGGACTAGCGGGTTCCTACGAGCAGTACTTC; CDR3: CASRGLAGSYEQYF
J: TRBJ2-5; D: .; size: .; V: TRBV9; DNA: TGTGCCAGCAGCGTAGCAGGGCAAGAGACCCAGTACTTC; CDR3: CASSVAGQETQYF
J: TRBJ2-2; D: .; size: few; V: TRBV30; DNA: TGTGCCCGCCGAGGGGGTACCGGTAGGCGTGGGGAGCTGTTTTTT; CDR3: CARRGGTGRRGELFF
J: TRBJ2-2; D: .; size: few; V: TRBV29-1; DNA: TGCAGCGTTGGAATTTCGGACCCAGGGTCCGGGGAGCTGTTTTTT; CDR3: CSVGISDPGSGELFF
J: TRBJ2-3; D: .; size: few; V: TRBV5-1; DNA: TGCGCCAGCAGACAGGATTCAACTAGCACAGATACGCAGTATTTT; CDR3: CASRQDSTSTDTQYF
J: TRBJ2-3; D: TRBD2; size: few; V: TRBV7-3; DNA: TGTGCCAGCAGCCAACAAGCGGGAGTATCGACAGATACGCAGTATTTT; CDR3: CASSQQAGVSTDTQYF